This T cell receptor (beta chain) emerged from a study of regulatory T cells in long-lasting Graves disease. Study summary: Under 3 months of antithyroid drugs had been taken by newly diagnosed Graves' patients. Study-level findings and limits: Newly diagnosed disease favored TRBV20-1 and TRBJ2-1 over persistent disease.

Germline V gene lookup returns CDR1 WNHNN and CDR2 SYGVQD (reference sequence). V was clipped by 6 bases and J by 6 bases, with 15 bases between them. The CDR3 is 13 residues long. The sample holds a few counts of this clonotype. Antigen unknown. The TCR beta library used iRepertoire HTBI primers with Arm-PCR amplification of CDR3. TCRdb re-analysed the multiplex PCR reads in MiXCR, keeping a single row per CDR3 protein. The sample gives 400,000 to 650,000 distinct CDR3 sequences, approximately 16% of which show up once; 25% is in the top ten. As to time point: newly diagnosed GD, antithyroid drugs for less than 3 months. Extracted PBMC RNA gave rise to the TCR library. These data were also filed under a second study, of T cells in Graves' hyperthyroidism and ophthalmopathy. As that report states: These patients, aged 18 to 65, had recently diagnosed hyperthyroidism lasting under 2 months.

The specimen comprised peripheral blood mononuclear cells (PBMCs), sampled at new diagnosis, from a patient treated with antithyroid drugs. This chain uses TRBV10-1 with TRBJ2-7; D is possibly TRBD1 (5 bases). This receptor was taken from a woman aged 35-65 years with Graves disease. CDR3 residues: CASSGHPELEQYF. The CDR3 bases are TGCGCCAGCAGCGGACACCCTGAGCTCGAGCAGTACTTC.